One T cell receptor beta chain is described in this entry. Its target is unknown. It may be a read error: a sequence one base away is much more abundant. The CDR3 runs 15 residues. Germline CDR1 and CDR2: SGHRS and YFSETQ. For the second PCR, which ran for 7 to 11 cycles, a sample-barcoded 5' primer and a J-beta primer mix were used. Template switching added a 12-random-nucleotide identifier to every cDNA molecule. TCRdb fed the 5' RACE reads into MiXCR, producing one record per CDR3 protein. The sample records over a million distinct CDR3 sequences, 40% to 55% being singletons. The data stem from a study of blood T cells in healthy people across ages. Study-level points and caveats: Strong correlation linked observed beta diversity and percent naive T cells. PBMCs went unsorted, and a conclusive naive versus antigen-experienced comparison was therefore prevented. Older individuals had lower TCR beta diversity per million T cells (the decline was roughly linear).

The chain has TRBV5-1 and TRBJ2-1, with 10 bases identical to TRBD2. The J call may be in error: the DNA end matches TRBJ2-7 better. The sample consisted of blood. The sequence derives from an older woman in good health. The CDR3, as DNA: TGCGCCAGCAGCTTGGATGCTAGCGGGAGTAATGAGCAGTACTTC. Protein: CASSLDASGSNEQYF.